A selection of T cell receptor beta chains follows, all from one sample in a study of T cell responses to AZD1222 COVID-19 vaccine. The assay was immunoSEQ multiplex PCR, and TCRdb's table has in-frame clones only and misses some. The sample contains 140,000 or so clones, 90% to 95% of which appear only once. The input for sequencing was peripheral blood, taken 28 days after the second AZD1222 dose. The receptors shown here come from an adult who received the AZD1222 COVID-19 vaccine. The CDR3 runs from the conserved cysteine through the conserved F or W. A D gene is named only where the DNA matches it firmly. Part of the rows lack a size; the others show once, few, many or a class for expanded clones.

CDR3nt	CDR3aa	abundance	v_gene	j_gene	d_gene
TGTGCCAGCAGCCCCGGAAGTACGATCCAGTTCTTC	CASSPGSTIQFF	-	TRBV5-6	TRBJ2-1	-
TGTGCCAGCCACGAGGACGGAACTAATGAAAAACTGTTTTTC	CASHEDGTNEKLFF	-	TRBV19	TRBJ1-4	-
TGTGCCAGCAGCTTTGTGTGGAGCACTAACACTGAAGCTTTCTTT	CASSFVWSTNTEAFF	-	TRBV7-2	TRBJ1-1	-
TGTGCCAGCAGACGGCCGGGACAGGGGGACCTGTTTTTT	CASRRPGQGDLFF	-	TRBV6-5	TRBJ1-4	TRBD1
TGTGCCAGCAGTTGGACGGCTCCAAGCTCCTACGAGCAGTACTTC	CASSWTAPSSYEQYF	-	TRBV6-2/TRBV6-3	TRBJ2-7	-
TGCGCCAGCAGCTTGATCGGCGGGGTTACCTACAATGAGCAGTTCTTC	CASSLIGGVTYNEQFF	-	TRBV5-1	TRBJ2-1	-
TGTGCCAGCAGCCGGGTCTCTGAAGCTTTCTTT	CASSRVSEAFF	-	TRBV11-1	TRBJ1-1	-
TGTGCCAGCAGGCCAACGGGCTCCTACGAGCAGTACTTC	CASRPTGSYEQYF	-	TRBV7-2	TRBJ2-7	-
TGTGCCAGCAGTTTACGGGGCAGCAATCAGCCCCAGCATTTT	CASSLRGSNQPQHF	-	TRBV27	TRBJ1-5	-
TGTGCCAGCAGGGGGACTGAGAGCAATGAGCAGTTCTTC	CASRGTESNEQFF	-	TRBV2	TRBJ2-1	-
TGTGCCAGCAAGATCGTCCCCGAGGGGGAGACCCAGTACTTC	CASKIVPEGETQYF	-	TRBV6-5	TRBJ2-5	-
TGCGCCAGCAGCCGGACGTCGGGAAGCTACGAGCAGTACTTC	CASSRTSGSYEQYF	-	TRBV5-1	TRBJ2-7	-
TGTGCCAGCAGTTACTCTCAGGGTGCTCACACTGAAGCTTTCTTT	CASSYSQGAHTEAFF	-	TRBV6-5	TRBJ1-1	-
TGTGCCAGCAGCCCTACAAATTCACCCCTCCACTTT	CASSPTNSPLHF	-	TRBV7-2	TRBJ1-6	-
TGTGCCAGCTCGCGACTCGGACAGGGAAACACCGGGGAGCTGTTTTTT	CASSRLGQGNTGELFF	-	TRBV18	TRBJ2-2	TRBD1
TGTGCCAGCAGCCCTTTCTATGATCGACAGCAAGAGACCCAGTACTTC	CASSPFYDRQQETQYF	-	TRBV6-2/TRBV6-3	TRBJ2-5	-
TGTGCCAGCAGCTTAGTTCAGTCCTACGAGCAGTACTTC	CASSLVQSYEQYF	-	TRBV7-2	TRBJ2-7	-
TGTGCCAGCAGCGTTAGCGGGAGGGCCGGTGGGGAGCAGTACTTC	CASSVSGRAGGEQYF	-	TRBV9	TRBJ2-7	TRBD2
TGTGCCAGCAGCCACAACAGGGGAGGTCACACCGGGGAGCTGTTTTTT	CASSHNRGGHTGELFF	once	TRBV3-1/TRBV3-2	TRBJ2-2	-
TGCAGCGTCCGACCGGGGGGACTGGGGGGTCTAACGACCCAGTACTTC	CSVRPGGLGGLTTQYF	-	TRBV29-1	TRBJ2-5	TRBD2
TGTGCCACCCGGGAGACCGGGGAGCTGTTTTTT	CATRETGELFF	-	TRBV2	TRBJ2-2	-
TGTGCCAGTAGTTCAGGACAGCCGCCAACCTACAATGAGCAGTTCTTC	CASSSGQPPTYNEQFF	-	TRBV19	TRBJ2-1	-
TGTGCCAGCAGTCAGACCTGGGAGTATGGCTACACCTTC	CASSQTWEYGYTF	-	TRBV7-2	TRBJ1-2	-
TGTGCCAGTAGTATGTGGTCAGGGGACCATTATAATTCACCCCTCCACTTT	CASSMWSGDHYNSPLHF	-	TRBV19	TRBJ1-6	-
TGTGCCAGCAGCCCACGTGAGGTTACTGAAGCTTTCTTT	CASSPREVTEAFF	-	TRBV6-5	TRBJ1-1	-
TGCGCCAGCAGCCAAGATCAGTGGACAGGAGCTAATCAGCCCCAGCATTTT	CASSQDQWTGANQPQHF	-	TRBV4-1	TRBJ1-5	TRBD1
TGTGCCAGCAGTCGCCCACACAGGGCTGATCCCTACGAGCAGTACTTC	CASSRPHRADPYEQYF	-	TRBV6-2/TRBV6-3	TRBJ2-7	-
TGTGCCAGCTCACCACCGGGACAGGAGTACACCATATATTTT	CASSPPGQEYTIYF	-	TRBV18	TRBJ1-3	TRBD1
TGTGCCAGCAGTGAACCTTCCGGGTATAGCAATCAGCCCCAGCATTTT	CASSEPSGYSNQPQHF	-	TRBV6-1	TRBJ1-5	-
TGTGCCAGTAGTTCAGGGGGCAGTAGCACCAATGAGCAGTTCTTC	CASSSGGSSTNEQFF	-	TRBV19	TRBJ2-1	TRBD1
TGTGCCAGCTCATCTACAGGGGGCGCCAGGGAGACCCAGTACTTC	CASSSTGGARETQYF	-	TRBV18	TRBJ2-5	TRBD1
TGTGCCAGCAGTTGGGACAGGATGAACACTGAAGCTTTCTTT	CASSWDRMNTEAFF	-	TRBV27	TRBJ1-1	TRBD1
TGTGCCAGCAGCTTACCCAGGGGGCAGTACACTGAAGCTTTCTTT	CASSLPRGQYTEAFF	-	TRBV6-2/TRBV6-3	TRBJ1-1	TRBD1
TGTGCCAGCAGTTACCCTCCGGGAGAGGGCAATGAGCAGTTCTTC	CASSYPPGEGNEQFF	-	TRBV6-6	TRBJ2-1	-
TGTGCCACCCCCGGGTCAAGGGACAGGGGAGACGAGCAGTACTTC	CATPGSRDRGDEQYF	-	TRBV10-3	TRBJ2-7	TRBD1
TGTGCCAGCAGTTCGGTCGCTAACTATGGCTACACCTTC	CASSSVANYGYTF	-	TRBV27	TRBJ1-2	-
TGTGCCAGTAGTCTGTTCCCACAAGGCCTCGATTATGGCTACACCTTC	CASSLFPQGLDYGYTF	-	TRBV19	TRBJ1-2	-
TGTGCCAGTAGTAGGACTGTCACCTCTGCGCGGGACGAGCAGTACTTC	CASSRTVTSARDEQYF	-	TRBV19	TRBJ2-7	-
TGTGCCAGCAGCGAGGCGGCAACCTCTGGAAACACCATATATTTT	CASSEAATSGNTIYF	once	TRBV9	TRBJ1-3	-
TGTGCCAGCCAGAGCGGGACCGACTACGAGCAGTACTTC	CASQSGTDYEQYF	-	TRBV12-3/TRBV12-4	TRBJ2-7	TRBD2
TGTGCCAGCAGCACGACAGACGAGCAGTTCTTC	CASSTTDEQFF	-	TRBV9	TRBJ2-1	-
TGTGCCATCAGACTACGGGACTTTAACTCTGAAGCTTTCTTT	CAIRLRDFNSEAFF	-	TRBV10-3	TRBJ1-1	-